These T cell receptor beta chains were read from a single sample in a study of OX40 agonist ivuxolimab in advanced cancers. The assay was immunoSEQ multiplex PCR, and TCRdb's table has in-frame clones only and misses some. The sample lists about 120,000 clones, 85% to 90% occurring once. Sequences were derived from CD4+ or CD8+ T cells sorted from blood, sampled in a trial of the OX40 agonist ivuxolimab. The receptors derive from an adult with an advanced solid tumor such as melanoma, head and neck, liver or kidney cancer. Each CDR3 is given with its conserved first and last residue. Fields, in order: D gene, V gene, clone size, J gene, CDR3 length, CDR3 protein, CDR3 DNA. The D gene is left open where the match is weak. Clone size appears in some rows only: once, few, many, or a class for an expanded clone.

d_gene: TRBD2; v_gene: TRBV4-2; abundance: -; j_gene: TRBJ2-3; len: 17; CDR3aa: CASSRTSGGAGTDTQYF; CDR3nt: TGTGCCAGCAGCCGGACTAGCGGGGGGGCGGGCACAGATACGCAGTATTTT
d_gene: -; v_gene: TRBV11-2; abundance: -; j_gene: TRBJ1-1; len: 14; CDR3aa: CASSFGSSWTEAFF; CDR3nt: TGTGCCAGCAGCTTTGGAAGCTCGTGGACTGAAGCTTTCTTT
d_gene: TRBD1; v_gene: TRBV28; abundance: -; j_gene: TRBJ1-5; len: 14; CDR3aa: CASSITGGLQPQHF; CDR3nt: TGTGCCAGCAGTATAACAGGGGGCCTCCAGCCCCAGCATTTT
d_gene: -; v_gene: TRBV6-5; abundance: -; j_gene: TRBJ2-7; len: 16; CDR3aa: CASSYSKGGATYEQYF; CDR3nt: TGTGCCAGCAGTTACTCCAAAGGGGGGGCCACCTACGAGCAGTACTTC
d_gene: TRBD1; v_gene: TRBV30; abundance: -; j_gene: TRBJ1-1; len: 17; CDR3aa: CAWSVWGQGGRSTEAFF; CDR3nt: TGTGCCTGGAGTGTATGGGGACAGGGGGGGAGGAGCACTGAAGCTTTCTTT
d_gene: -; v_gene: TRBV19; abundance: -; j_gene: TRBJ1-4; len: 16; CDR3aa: CASSSPNKGGNEKLFF; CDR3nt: TGTGCCAGTAGCAGCCCCAACAAGGGGGGTAATGAAAAACTGTTTTTT
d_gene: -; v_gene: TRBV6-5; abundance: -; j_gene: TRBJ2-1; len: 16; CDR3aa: CASSFRGANFYNEQFF; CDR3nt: TGTGCCAGCAGTTTCCGAGGAGCGAACTTCTACAATGAGCAGTTCTTC
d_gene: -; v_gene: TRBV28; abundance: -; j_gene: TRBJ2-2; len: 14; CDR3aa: CASSLGQNTGELFF; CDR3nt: TGTGCCAGCAGTTTAGGACAGAACACCGGGGAGCTGTTTTTT
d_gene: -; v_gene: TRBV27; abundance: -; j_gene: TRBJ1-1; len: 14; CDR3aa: CASSSGDLNTEAFF; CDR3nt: TGTGCCAGCAGTTCTGGCGACTTGAACACTGAAGCTTTCTTT
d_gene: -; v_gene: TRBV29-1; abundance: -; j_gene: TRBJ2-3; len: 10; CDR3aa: CSATSQTQYF; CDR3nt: TGCAGCGCGACTAGTCAGACGCAGTATTTT
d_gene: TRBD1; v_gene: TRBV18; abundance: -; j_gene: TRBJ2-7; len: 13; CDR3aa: CASSPGTAYEQYF; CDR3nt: TGTGCCAGCTCACCAGGGACAGCCTACGAGCAGTACTTC
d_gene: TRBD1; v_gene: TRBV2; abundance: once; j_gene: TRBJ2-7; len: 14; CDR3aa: CASSNWTGSYEQYF; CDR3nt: TGTGCCAGCAGCAACTGGACAGGGTCCTACGAGCAGTACTTC
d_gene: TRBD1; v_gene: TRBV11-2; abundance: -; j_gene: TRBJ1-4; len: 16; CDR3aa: CASSRGWDRRNEKLFF; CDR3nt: TGTGCCAGCAGCCGAGGATGGGACAGGCGAAATGAAAAACTGTTTTTT
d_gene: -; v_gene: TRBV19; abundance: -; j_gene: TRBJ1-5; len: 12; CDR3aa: CASRDSNQPQHF; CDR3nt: TGTGCCAGTAGAGATAGCAATCAGCCCCAGCATTTT
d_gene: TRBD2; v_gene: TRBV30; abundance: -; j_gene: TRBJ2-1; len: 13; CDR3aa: CAWSGLAGGGRFF; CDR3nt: TGTGCCTGGAGTGGCCTAGCGGGGGGCGGTAGGTTCTTC
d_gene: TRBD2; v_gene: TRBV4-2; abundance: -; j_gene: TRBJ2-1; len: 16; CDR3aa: CASSQPGLAGRNEQFF; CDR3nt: TGTGCCAGCAGCCAACCGGGACTAGCGGGGAGGAATGAGCAGTTCTTC
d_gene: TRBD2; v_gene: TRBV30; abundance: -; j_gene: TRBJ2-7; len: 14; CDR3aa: CAWKRGIFTHEQYF; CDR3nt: TGTGCCTGGAAGCGGGGAATCTTTACCCACGAGCAGTACTTC
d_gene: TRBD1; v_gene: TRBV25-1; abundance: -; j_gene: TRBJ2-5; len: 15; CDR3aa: CASSAGQGVGETQYF; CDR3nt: TGTGCCAGCAGTGCTGGACAGGGGGTGGGGGAGACCCAGTACTTC
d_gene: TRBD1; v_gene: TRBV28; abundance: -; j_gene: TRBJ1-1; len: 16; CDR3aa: CASSSGTGTVYTEAFF; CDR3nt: TGTGCCAGCAGTTCCGGGACAGGGACTGTGTACACTGAAGCTTTCTTT
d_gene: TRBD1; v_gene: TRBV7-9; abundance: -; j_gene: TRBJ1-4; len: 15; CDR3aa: CASSFFGTGGEKLFF; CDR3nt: TGTGCCAGCAGCTTTTTCGGGACAGGGGGAGAAAAACTGTTTTTT
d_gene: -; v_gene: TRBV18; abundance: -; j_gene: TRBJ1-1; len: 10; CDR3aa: CASSPPEAFF; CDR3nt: TGTGCCAGCTCACCACCTGAAGCTTTCTTT
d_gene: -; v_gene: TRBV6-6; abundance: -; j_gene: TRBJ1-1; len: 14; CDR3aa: CASSPPTDNTEAFF; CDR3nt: TGTGCCAGCAGTCCTCCGACAGATAACACTGAAGCTTTCTTT
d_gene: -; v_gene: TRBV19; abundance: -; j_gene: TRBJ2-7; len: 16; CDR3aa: CASSKGYGTFSYEQYF; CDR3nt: TGTGCCAGTAGTAAAGGGTACGGGACATTCTCCTACGAGCAGTACTTC
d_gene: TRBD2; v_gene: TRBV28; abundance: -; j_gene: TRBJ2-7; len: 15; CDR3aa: CASSLGGETNGEQYF; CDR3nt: TGTGCCAGCAGTTTAGGGGGGGAGACTAATGGCGAGCAGTACTTC
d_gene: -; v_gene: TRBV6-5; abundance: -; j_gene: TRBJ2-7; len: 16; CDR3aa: CASSYSLAQGGYEQYF; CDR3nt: TGTGCCAGCAGTTACTCCCTCGCCCAGGGGGGCTACGAGCAGTACTTC
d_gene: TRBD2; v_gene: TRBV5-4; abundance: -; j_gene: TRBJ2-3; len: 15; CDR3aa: CASSLLAGARDTQYF; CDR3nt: TGTGCCAGCAGCCTGCTAGCGGGGGCCCGTGATACGCAGTATTTT
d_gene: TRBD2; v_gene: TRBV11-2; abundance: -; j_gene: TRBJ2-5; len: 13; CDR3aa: CASSIAGGLQMDF; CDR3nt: TGTGCCTCATCAATAGCGGGGGGCCTCCAAATGGACTTC
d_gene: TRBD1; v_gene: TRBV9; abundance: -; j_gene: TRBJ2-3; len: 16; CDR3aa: CASSVVGQGARDTQYF; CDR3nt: TGTGCCAGCAGCGTAGTTGGACAGGGGGCGCGAGATACGCAGTATTTT
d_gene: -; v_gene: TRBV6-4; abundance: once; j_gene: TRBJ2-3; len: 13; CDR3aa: CASSDGGVDTQYF; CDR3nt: TGTGCCAGCAGTGACGGAGGGGTGGATACGCAGTATTTT
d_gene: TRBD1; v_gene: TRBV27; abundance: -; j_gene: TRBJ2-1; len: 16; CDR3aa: CASKGQGRSSYNEQFF; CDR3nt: TGTGCCAGCAAGGGACAGGGCCGAAGCTCCTACAATGAGCAGTTCTTC
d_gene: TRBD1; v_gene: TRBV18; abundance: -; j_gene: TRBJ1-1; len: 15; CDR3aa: CASSPPRGRDTEAFF; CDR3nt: TGTGCCAGCTCACCACCCAGGGGGCGAGACACTGAAGCTTTCTTT
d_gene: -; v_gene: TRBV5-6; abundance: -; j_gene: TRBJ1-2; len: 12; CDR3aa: CASSSEVYGYTF; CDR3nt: TGTGCCAGCAGCTCAGAGGTCTATGGCTACACCTTC
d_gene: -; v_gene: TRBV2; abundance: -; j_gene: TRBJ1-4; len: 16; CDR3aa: CASSLGGGGINEKLFF; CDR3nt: TGTGCCAGCAGTCTCGGGGGGGGAGGAATTAATGAAAAACTGTTTTTT
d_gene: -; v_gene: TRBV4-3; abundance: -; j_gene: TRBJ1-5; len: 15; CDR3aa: CASPSGEFSNQPQHF; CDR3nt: TGCGCCAGCCCCTCAGGGGAGTTTAGCAATCAGCCCCAGCATTTT
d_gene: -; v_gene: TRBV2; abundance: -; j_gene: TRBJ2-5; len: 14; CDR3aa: CASSEGHTRETQYF; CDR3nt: TGTGCCAGCAGTGAAGGCCACACCAGAGAGACCCAGTACTTC
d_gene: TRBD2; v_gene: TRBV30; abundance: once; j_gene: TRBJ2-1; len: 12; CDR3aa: CAWRGSGGPRVF; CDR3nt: TGTGCCTGGAGGGGTAGCGGGGGCCCGAGGGTCTTC
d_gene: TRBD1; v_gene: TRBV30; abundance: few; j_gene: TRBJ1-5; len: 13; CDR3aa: CAWSGTGGQPQHF; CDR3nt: TGTGCCTGGAGTGGGACAGGGGGACAGCCCCAGCATTTT
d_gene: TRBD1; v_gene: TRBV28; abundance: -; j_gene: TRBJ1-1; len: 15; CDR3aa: CASTGQGDLNTEAFF; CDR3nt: TGTGCCAGCACGGGACAGGGTGACCTGAACACTGAAGCTTTCTTT
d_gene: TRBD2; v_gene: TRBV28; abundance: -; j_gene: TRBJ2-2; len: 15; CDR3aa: CASIERGGLTGELFF; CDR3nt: TGTGCCAGCATCGAGCGGGGGGGCCTAACCGGGGAGCTGTTTTTT
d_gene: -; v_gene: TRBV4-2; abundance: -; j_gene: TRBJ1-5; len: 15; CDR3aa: CASSQEFGNNQPQHF; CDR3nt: TGTGCCAGCAGCCAAGAATTCGGGAATAATCAGCCCCAGCATTTT